Following are 11 T cell receptor beta chains from one sample sequenced in a study of Ad26.COV2.S vaccination and SARS-CoV-2 variants. Repertoires were generated with immunoSEQ multiplex PCR, while TCRdb's copy carries only in-frame clones and drops some. Of some 460,000 clones in the sample, 89% were seen once. The treatment was: about 20 received Ad26.COV2.S at low or high dose, single or two shots; five or six received placebo; per-sample allocation not given. Vaccine and placebo recipients were sampled on day 63 after the first injection. The sample was peripheral blood, taken in a trial of Ad26.COV2.S vaccine versus placebo. The receptors stem from a person between 18 and 65 years old who received the Ad26.COV2.S COVID-19 vaccine or a placebo.

This chain joins TRBV4-1 and TRBJ2-7; 10 positions agree with TRBD1. The CDR3 is 15 residues long. V lost 0 bases and J lost 7; bases outside the gene matches: 6. The germline gives CDR1 MGHRA, CDR2 YSYEKL. In DNA form, the CDR3 reads TGCGCCAGCAGCCAAGACTGGACAGGGGGGTGGGAGCAGTACTTC. Its translation is CASSQDWTGGWEQYF.

The V call is TRBV11-2, the J call TRBJ1-6; no definite D call. CDR1 and CDR2 from the germline V gene are SGHAT and FQNNGV. The V and J ends lost 0 bases and 10 bases respectively, with 10 bases between them. The CDR3 has 14 residues. This CDR3 reads CASSLEGSWSPLHF. CDR3 nucleotide sequence: TGTGCCAGCAGCTTAGAGGGTTCTTGGTCACCCCTCCACTTT.

The chain carries TRBV2 and TRBJ2-2; TRBD2 matches 8 bases. V lost 2 bases to trimming and J lost 6 bases; unmatched junction nucleotides: 5. Germline CDR1 reads SNHLY; CDR2 reads FYNNEI. The CDR3 consists of 15 residues. For the CDR3, the DNA is TGTGCCAGCAGTGAACTCGGACTAGCCGCCGGGGAGCTGTTTTTT. Translated, it gives CASSELGLAAGELFF.

V usage is TRBV10-3 and J usage is TRBJ1-2; D not certain. The V gene lost 4 bases and the J gene lost 0 bases, with 6 bases spanning the gap. The CDR3 covers 13 residues. Germline V gives CDR1 ENHRY, CDR2 SYGVKD. The CDR3 is CAISGSTNYGYTF. The CDR3 DNA follows: TGTGCCATCAGTGGTAGCACTAACTATGGCTACACCTTC.

CDR3 bases: TGTGCCAGCAGTGAGACAAACAATGAGCAGTTCTTC. This gives the protein CASSETNNEQFF. The V and J genes are TRBV6-1 and TRBJ2-1; no definite D call. The germline CDR1 and CDR2 sequences are MNHNS and SASEGT. V lost 3 bases and J 5 bases, leaving 5 bases between the germline ends. There are 12 residues in the CDR3.

This chain uses TRBV4-1 with TRBJ1-2; no reliable D call. The germline V gene encodes CDR1 MGHRA and CDR2 YSYEKL. This CDR3 is 13 amino acids long. V was cut by 2 bases and J by 0 bases, with 4 bases left in between. The CDR3: CASSQTPNYGYTF. CDR3 coding DNA: TGCGCCAGCAGCCAAACTCCTAACTATGGCTACACCTTC.

The genes are TRBV9 and TRBJ1-1, with D uncertain. The CDR3 is made up of 13 amino acids. Per germline, CDR1 SGDLS and CDR2 YYNGEE. V lost 4 bases and J lost 0, with 7 bases in between. The CDR3 nucleotides are TGTGCCAGCAGCTCCAACCTGAACACTGAAGCTTTCTTT. It codes for CASSSNLNTEAFF.

This clone was picked up a small number of times. The rearrangement uses TRBV18 and TRBJ2-7, with 10 bases aligning to TRBD1. CDR3 length: 14 residues. Trimming removed 1 base from V and 7 bases from J; junction bases left unmatched: 4. Germline lookup yields CDR1 KGHSH and CDR2 LQKENI. This CDR3 reads CASSPLDRGFEQYF. The CDR3, as DNA: TGTGCCAGCTCACCACTGGACAGGGGGTTTGAGCAGTACTTC.

Note on this clone: This same CDR3 is encoded by further DNA sequences in the sample. The chain has TRBV10-3 and TRBJ2-2; D is ambiguous. The CDR3 loop spans 14 amino acids. Trimming left V 3 bases short and J 3 bases short, with 8 bases between. Germline V lookup: CDR1 ENHRY, CDR2 SYGVKD. The CDR3 loop is CAISDAGDTGELFF. The CDR3 DNA follows: TGTGCCATCAGTGATGCTGGAGACACCGGGGAGCTGTTTTTT.

V is TRBV19 and J is TRBJ1-3; D is undetermined. The length of the CDR3 is 14 residues. V lost 2 bases and J 0 bases, leaving 5 bases between the germline ends. Germline V gives CDR1 LNHDA, CDR2 SQIVND (reference sequence). CDR3 DNA: TGTGCCAGTAGTATATTTCTCTCTGGAAACACCATATATTTT. Translating it yields CASSIFLSGNTIYF. The full variable domain, with the rest looked up from reference TRBV19 and TRBJ1-3, is DGGITQSPKYLFRKEGQNVTLSCEQNLNHDAMYWYRQDPGQGLRLIYYSQIVNDFQKGDIAEGYSVSREKKESFPLTVTSAQKNPTAFYLCASSIFLSGNTIYFGEGSWLTVV.

The chain employs TRBV7-9 and TRBJ2-2, with 9 positions matching TRBD1. The CDR3 is 17 amino acids. CDR1 and CDR2 from the germline V gene are SEHNR and FQNEAQ (reference sequence). After removal of 5 bases from V and 4 bases from J, the junction contained 11 bases not matched to a gene. CDR3 nucleotides: TGTGCCAGCAGCACCCGGACAGGGGTAGCGATCACCGGGGAGCTGTTTTTT. The encoded protein is CASSTRTGVAITGELFF.